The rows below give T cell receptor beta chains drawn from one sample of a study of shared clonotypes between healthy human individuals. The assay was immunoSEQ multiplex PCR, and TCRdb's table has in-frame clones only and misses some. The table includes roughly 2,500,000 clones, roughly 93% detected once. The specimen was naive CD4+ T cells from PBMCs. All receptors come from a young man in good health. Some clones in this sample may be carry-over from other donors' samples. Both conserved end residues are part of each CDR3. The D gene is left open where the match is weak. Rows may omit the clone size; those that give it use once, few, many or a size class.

CASSELLAGPSYEQYF,TGTGCCAGCAGTGAACTCCTAGCGGGGCCGTCCTACGAGCAGTACTTC,TRBV6-1,.,TRBJ2-7,TRBD2
CASRDTRNSYEQYF,TGTGCCAGCCGGGACACTCGAAATTCCTACGAGCAGTACTTC,TRBV18,.,TRBJ2-7,.
CASTPTSPTNEKLFF,TGTGCCAGTACTCCGACATCTCCAACTAATGAAAAACTGTTTTTT,TRBV19,.,TRBJ1-4,.
CASSREGVYNEQFF,TGTGCCAGCAGTAGAGAAGGGGTTTACAATGAGCAGTTCTTC,TRBV7-9,once,TRBJ2-1,.
CASSGTGGRSTEAFF,TGTGCCAGCAGCGGGACAGGGGGTAGGAGCACTGAAGCTTTCTTT,TRBV5-5,.,TRBJ1-1,TRBD1
CASSSLQGAAYEQYF,TGTGCCAGCAGCTCCCTTCAGGGGGCGGCGTACGAGCAGTACTTC,TRBV11-2,.,TRBJ2-7,TRBD1
CASSQHPTNEKLFF,TGTGCCAGCTCACAACATCCAACTAATGAAAAACTGTTTTTT,TRBV18,.,TRBJ1-4,.
CASSKGGYTEAFF,TGTGCCAGCAGCAAAGGAGGTTACACTGAAGCTTTCTTT,TRBV21-1,.,TRBJ1-1,.
CASMGLAGVSGTDTQYF,TGTGCCAGCATGGGGCTAGCGGGAGTTAGCGGCACAGATACGCAGTATTTT,TRBV28,.,TRBJ2-3,TRBD2
CASSLMMEQYF,TGTGCCAGCAGCTTGATGATGGAGCAGTACTTC,TRBV11-2,.,TRBJ2-7,.
CASSPYTGTGYNEQFF,TGTGCCAGCAGTCCATATACCGGGACAGGGTACAATGAGCAGTTCTTC,TRBV6-4,.,TRBJ2-1,TRBD1
CASSLTWTSTDTQYF,TGTGCCAGCAGCTTAACTTGGACGAGCACAGATACGCAGTATTTT,TRBV7-3,.,TRBJ2-3,.
CAWSAQGARYEQYF,TGTGCCTGGAGTGCGCAGGGGGCTAGGTACGAGCAGTACTTC,TRBV30,few,TRBJ2-7,TRBD1
CASSFIQGPVIHTEAFF,TGTGCCAGCAGTTTCATTCAGGGTCCAGTGATCCACACTGAAGCTTTCTTT,TRBV28,.,TRBJ1-1,.
CATSRDIRESYYDGYTF,TGTGCCACCAGCAGAGATATCAGGGAAAGCTATTACGATGGCTACACCTTC,TRBV15,.,TRBJ1-2,.
CASSLSAGGRGYNEQFF,TGTGCCAGCAGTTTATCGGCGGGAGGGCGCGGGTACAATGAGCAGTTCTTC,TRBV28,.,TRBJ2-1,TRBD2
CASSLTSYEQYF,TGTGCCAGCAGCCTGACAAGTTACGAGCAGTACTTC,TRBV5-6,.,TRBJ2-7,.
CASSGRQDDTQYF,TGTGCCAGCAGCGGACGACAGGACGATACGCAGTATTTT,TRBV5-5,.,TRBJ2-3,.
CASSQRTSGRARTGELFF,TGCGCCAGCAGCCAGCGGACTAGCGGGAGGGCCCGGACCGGGGAGCTGTTTTTT,TRBV4-1,.,TRBJ2-2,TRBD2
CASREGGLYGYTF,TGTGCCAGCAGGGAGGGGGGCCTCTATGGCTACACCTTC,TRBV6-1,.,TRBJ1-2,.
CASSLVGDRVYNEQFF,TGTGCCAGCAGCTTAGTTGGTGACAGAGTCTACAATGAGCAGTTCTTC,TRBV11-1,.,TRBJ2-1,.
CASSQGLAGEQFF,TGTGCCAGCAGCCAAGGGCTAGCGGGAGAGCAGTTCTTC,TRBV14,.,TRBJ2-1,TRBD2
CASSLRGAEAFF,TGCGCCAGCAGCCTTCGGGGAGCTGAAGCTTTCTTT,TRBV4-3,.,TRBJ1-1,.
CASSSQGRGGGGELFF,TGTGCCAGCAGCTCTCAAGGCAGGGGAGGTGGCGGGGAGCTGTTTTTT,TRBV7-8,.,TRBJ2-2,.
CASSEFGADTQYF,TGTGCCAGCAGTGAATTCGGGGCAGATACGCAGTATTTT,TRBV25-1,.,TRBJ2-3,.
CAWISGVTGEQYF,TGTGCCTGGATTAGCGGGGTGACGGGAGAGCAGTACTTC,TRBV30,.,TRBJ2-7,TRBD2
CASSQGYEQYF,TGTGCCAGCAGCCAAGGTTACGAGCAGTACTTC,TRBV14,.,TRBJ2-7,.
CASSEITGGSGEQFF,TGTGCCAGCAGTGAAATTACGGGGGGGTCGGGTGAGCAGTTCTTC,TRBV2,.,TRBJ2-1,TRBD2
CASKLGSYEQYF,TGTGCCAGCAAGCTGGGCTCCTACGAGCAGTACTTC,TRBV2,.,TRBJ2-7,.
CATSPVPPSGSTDTQYF,TGTGCCACATCCCCGGTCCCTCCCAGCGGTAGCACAGATACGCAGTATTTT,TRBV27,.,TRBJ2-3,.
CASRTGGSWTGELFF,TGTGCCAGCAGGACAGGGGGCTCGTGGACCGGGGAGCTGTTTTTT,TRBV27,.,TRBJ2-2,TRBD1
CASSLGSGQNQPQHF,TGTGCCAGCAGCCTGGGCAGCGGACAAAATCAGCCCCAGCATTTT,TRBV7-9,once,TRBJ1-5,.
CASSYSGQGRTEAFF,TGTGCCAGCAGTTACTCGGGGCAGGGGCGGACTGAAGCTTTCTTT,TRBV6-5,.,TRBJ1-1,.
CASGLDRGMGQETQYF,TGTGCTAGTGGTTTGGACAGGGGGATGGGTCAAGAGACCCAGTACTTC,TRBV12-5,once,TRBJ2-5,TRBD1
CASSSQGYTEAFF,TGTGCCAGCAGCTCCCAGGGGTACACTGAAGCTTTCTTT,TRBV7-3,.,TRBJ1-1,.
CASSLFYGGKGETQYF,TGTGCCAGCAGTTTATTCTACGGAGGGAAAGGGGAGACCCAGTACTTC,TRBV28,.,TRBJ2-5,.
CASTQRDYGYTF,TGTGCCAGCACCCAACGGGACTATGGCTACACCTTC,TRBV10-3,once,TRBJ1-2,.
CASTDHQPQHF,TGTGCCAGCACGGATCATCAGCCCCAGCATTTT,TRBV28,.,TRBJ1-5,.
CASSPHRGEGSPLHF,TGTGCCAGCAGCCCGCACAGGGGTGAGGGGTCACCCCTCCACTTT,TRBV11-2,.,TRBJ1-6,TRBD1
CASSLRYLNQPQHF,TGTGCCAGCAGCTTACGTTATCTAAATCAGCCCCAGCATTTT,TRBV7-8,.,TRBJ1-5,.
CASSLGGALNEKLFF,TGCGCCAGCAGCTTGGGTGGCGCTCTTAATGAAAAACTGTTTTTT,TRBV5-1,.,TRBJ1-4,.
CSVLGVMGQPQHF,TGCAGCGTCTTGGGGGTGATGGGTCAGCCCCAGCATTTT,TRBV29-1,few,TRBJ1-5,.
CASSVLGDTGELFF,TGTGCCAGCAGTGTCCTGGGAGACACCGGGGAGCTGTTTTTT,TRBV2,.,TRBJ2-2,.
CSGGSGNTIYF,TGCAGCGGAGGGTCTGGAAACACCATATATTTT,TRBV29-1,.,TRBJ1-3,.
CASSIAGGTPYEQYF,TGTGCCAGTAGTATAGCCGGGGGGACCCCCTACGAGCAGTACTTC,TRBV19,.,TRBJ2-7,TRBD2
CASSLFGGRATDTQYF,TGTGCCAGCAGCTTATTCGGCGGGAGGGCCACAGATACGCAGTATTTT,TRBV7-9,.,TRBJ2-3,TRBD2